One and the same sample provided the 16 T cell receptor beta chains below, sequenced in a study of patients and donors after allogeneic stem cell transplantation. TCRdb itself ran the RT-PCR reads through MiXCR, one entry per CDR3 protein. The repertoire has hundreds of thousands of distinct CDR3 sequences, about a sixth of them found once; the top ten carry just over 7%. Source material: blood, either unsorted or a sorted T cell fraction (not recorded which). The origin of the receptors is a human donor who was either an allogeneic HSCT recipient or a stem cell or donor lymphocyte infusion donor (not recorded which). It is not recorded whose cells these are; they may come from a transplant donor.

The chain links TRBV4-3 to TRBJ2-1; D possibly matches TRBD1 or TRBD2 (5 bases each). The CDR3 has 14 residues. V lost 0 bases to trimming and J lost 15 bases, with 18 bases between them. Germline assignment: CDR1 LGHNA and CDR2 YSLEER. CDR3 sequence (DNA): TGCGCCAGCAGCCAAGATTATAACTGGGGACCTAGGTTCTTC. Protein: CASSQDYNWGPRFF.

J is TRBJ2-5 and V is TRBV3-1; D call uncertain. V dropped 3 bases and J dropped 3 bases, with 11 bases sitting between them. CDR3 size: 14 residues. Germline CDR1 LGHDT, CDR2 YNNKEL (reference sequence). CDR3 nucleotides: TGTGCCAGCAGCCAGACGGCCTTCAAAGAGACCCAGTACTTC. This codes for CASSQTAFKETQYF.

The V and J genes are TRBV12-3 or TRBV12-4 and TRBJ1-5; 10 bases align to TRBD1. Trimming took 5 bases from V and 5 from J; bases not matched to a gene: 9. There are 16 residues in the CDR3. CDR3 DNA: TGTGCCAGCAGTCGCAGACCGACAGGGGGCTATCAGCCCCAGCATTTT. This codes for CASSRRPTGGYQPQHF.

This clonotype was counted many times. V usage is TRBV4-1 and J usage is TRBJ2-1; TRBD2 matches at 9 bases. This CDR3 contains 16 residues. Germline trimming cut 4 bases from V and 7 bases from J; bases unmatched to any gene: 11. Germline V CDR1 and CDR2: MGHRA, YSYEKL. The CDR3 DNA reads TGCGCCAGCAGCCTAGAAGGTTTAGCGGGAGAAAATGAGCAGTTCTTC. Translated: CASSLEGLAGENEQFF.

The rearrangement joins TRBV7-3 to TRBJ2-1; 8 bases map to TRBD2. The trim removed 4 bases at V and 5 bases at J, leaving 10 bases unmatched. CDR3 length equals 16 residues. Germline values: CDR1 SGHTA, CDR2 FQGTGA. CDR3 loop: CASSSLTGLDNNEQFF. The CDR3 DNA is TGTGCCAGCAGCTCCCTAACGGGACTAGATAACAATGAGCAGTTCTTC.

This sequence joins TRBV29-1 and TRBJ2-1; no firm D call. CDR3 length equals 12 residues. V lost 4 bases and J 5 bases, leaving 9 bases between the germline ends. Germline CDR1 SQVTM, CDR2 ANQGSEA. The CDR3 region has the DNA TGCAGCGTTGGGGTCTTCAACAATGAGCAGTTCTTC. Its protein product is CSVGVFNNEQFF.

The J gene is TRBJ2-7, the V gene TRBV5-1; 8 nucleotides agree with TRBD2. The CDR3 runs 15 residues. V was clipped by 0 bases and J by 1 base; unmatched bases: 3. CDR1 SGHRS and CDR2 YFSETQ come from the germline V gene. The CDR3: CASSLGLASSYEQYF. CDR3 nucleotide sequence: TGCGCCAGCAGCTTGGGACTAGCGAGTTCCTACGAGCAGTACTTC.

This chain connects TRBV4-2 to TRBJ2-3; 8 bases agree with TRBD2. With 2 bases clipped from V and 4 bases from J, the junction kept 14 bases outside the gene matches. This CDR3 has 18 residues. The germline V gene has CDR1 LGHNA and CDR2 YNFKEQ. The CDR3: CASSQRAPLTGGPDTQYF. In nucleotides, the CDR3 is TGTGCCAGCAGCCAACGAGCCCCCCTGACGGGAGGGCCAGATACGCAGTATTTT.

V is TRBV21-1 and J is TRBJ2-1. TRBV21-1 is shown as a pseudogene. The CDR3 sequence is 16 residues long. The CDR3 region is CASSKDRAWLHNEQFF. The CDR3 bases are TGTGCCAGCAGCAAAGATAGAGCTTGGTTACACAATGAGCAGTTCTTC.

The V call is TRBV7-9, the J call TRBJ2-3; 8 bases align to TRBD2. The CDR3 is 15 amino acids. Germline V gene sequence: CDR1 SEHNR, CDR2 FQNEAQ (reference sequence). V shed 5 bases and J 4 bases; nucleotides not matched to a gene: 8. Written as DNA, the CDR3 is TGTGCCAGCAGCCCGAGCGGGAGAATTGCAGATACGCAGTATTTT. Protein sequence: CASSPSGRIADTQYF.

The CDR3, as DNA: TGCAGCGTTGAGGGCCGGGATTACGAGCAGTACTTC. Protein sequence: CSVEGRDYEQYF. The V and J genes are TRBV29-1 and TRBJ2-7, with D possibly TRBD2 on 5 matching bases. Germline loops: CDR1 SQVTM, CDR2 ANQGSEA. The CDR3 totals 12 residues. V shed 3 bases and J shed 4 bases, with 10 bases lying between them.

This sequence joins TRBV5-1 and TRBJ2-5, with D perhaps TRBD1 or TRBD2 (5 bases each). Trimming stripped 6 bases from V and 4 bases from J, with 13 bases between. The V gene's germline CDR1 is SGHRS and CDR2 YFSETQ. The length of the CDR3 is 13 residues. The chain's CDR3 is CASKRGSGETQYF. DNA of the CDR3: TGCGCCAGCAAGAGGGGTTCCGGAGAGACCCAGTACTTC.

This sequence joins TRBV29-1 and TRBJ1-1, with a possible D match to TRBD1 (5 bases). Trimming removed 2 bases at V and 7 bases at J, with 20 bases between. The CDR3 spans 15 residues. Germline CDR1 and CDR2: SQVTM and ANQGSEA. CDR3 DNA sequence: TGCAGCGTTGAAAGCAGGTGGAGGGGTGCCTTTGAAGCTTTCTTT. Translation gives CSVESRWRGAFEAFF.

The chain uses TRBV5-1 and TRBJ1-2, with 11 bases that match TRBD1. V shed 4 bases, J shed 8 bases, and the junction held 4 bases outside the gene matches. The CDR3 has 13 residues. Germline assignment: CDR1 SGHRS and CDR2 YFSETQ. This CDR3 is CASSRGQGEGYTF. The CDR3 region has the DNA TGCGCCAGCAGCAGGGGACAGGGGGAAGGCTACACCTTC. Variable domain in full (rest from reference TRBV5-1 and TRBJ1-2): KAGVTQTPRYLIKTRGQQVTLSCSPISGHRSVSWYQQTPGQGLQFLFEYFSETQRNKGNFPGRFSGRQFSNSRSEMNVSTLELGDSALYLCASSRGQGEGYTFGSGTRLTVV.

In nucleotides, the CDR3 is TGTGCCAGCAGCAATGGACAGGGGAATGGCTACACCTTC. Protein: CASSNGQGNGYTF. This chain uses TRBV5-6 with TRBJ1-2; 9 bases agree with TRBD1. Germline loops: CDR1 SGHDT, CDR2 YYEEEE. V trimming: 4 bases; J trimming: 6 bases; junction bases outside the gene matches: 4. This CDR3 comprises 13 residues.

This clonotype was seen a few times. This chain joins TRBV19 and TRBJ1-5; D remains ambiguous. The CDR3 runs 13 residues. V was shortened by 2 bases and J by 7 bases, with 9 bases between the two germline ends. Germline values: CDR1 LNHDA, CDR2 SQIVND (reference sequence). The CDR3 reads CASSISWEQPQHF. Written as DNA, the CDR3 is TGTGCCAGTAGTATAAGTTGGGAGCAGCCCCAGCATTTT.